The 15 T cell receptor beta chains below all came from one sample that was sequenced in a study of T cell changes during pregnancy in multiple sclerosis. Assay: immunoSEQ multiplex PCR; the TCRdb copy retains only in-frame clones and omits some. Among approximately 82,000 clones, approximately 90% were seen once, and the ten largest hold 0.45% to 0.6%. The sequences come from CD4+ T cells from peripheral blood mononuclear cells, collected in the second trimester of pregnancy. The receptors derive from a female donor with multiple sclerosis, enrolled in a pregnancy study.

This chain links TRBV6-1 with TRBJ1-4; D is ambiguous. V dropped 3 bases and J dropped 5 bases, with 10 bases sitting between them. Germline V lookup: CDR1 MNHNS, CDR2 SASEGT. This CDR3 is 14 amino acids long. Here the CDR3 reads CASSDMGGNEKLFF. In nucleotides, the CDR3 is TGTGCCAGCAGTGATATGGGCGGGAATGAAAAACTGTTTTTT.

The chain carries TRBV19 and TRBJ1-1; D unresolved. The germline V gene encodes CDR1 LNHDA and CDR2 SQIVND (reference sequence). Trimming left V 9 bases short and J 6 bases short, with 20 bases between. CDR3 length: 14 amino acids. CDR3 sequence: CASQDFGRHAEAFF. CDR3 nucleotides: TGTGCCAGCCAGGACTTCGGGCGACACGCTGAAGCTTTCTTT.

The V gene is TRBV5-1, the J gene TRBJ2-5; the match to TRBD2 covers 9 bases. CDR1 and CDR2 (germline): SGHRS, YFSETQ. CDR3 length equals 17 residues. The V gene end was trimmed by 6 bases and the J gene end by 2 bases; junction bases not matched to a gene: 14. This chain's CDR3 is CASNRLAVRLEQETQYF. DNA of the CDR3: TGCGCCAGCAACAGACTAGCGGTCCGCCTTGAGCAAGAGACCCAGTACTTC.

Only one count was recorded for this clone. J is TRBJ1-5 and V is TRBV6-1; D ambiguous. Trimming cost V 6 bases and J 9 bases, with 18 bases left between them. The CDR3 is 14 residues long. Germline-derived CDR1 and CDR2 are MNHNS and SASEGT. CDR3 in DNA: TGTGCCAGCAGGACCACACGGGATGTTGGGCCCCAGCATTTT. Protein sequence: CASRTTRDVGPQHF.

V usage is TRBV5-4 and J usage is TRBJ1-1; 10 nucleotides align to TRBD1. There are 13 residues in the CDR3. The V gene's germline CDR1 is SGHNT and CDR2 YYREEE (reference sequence). Germline trimming cut 4 bases from V and 5 bases from J; bases unmatched to any gene: 2. The CDR3 here is CASSGTGVTEAFF. Here the CDR3 DNA reads TGTGCCAGCAGCGGGACAGGGGTTACTGAAGCTTTCTTT.

V gene TRBV10-3 combines with J gene TRBJ2-7, with TRBD1 matching over 9 bases. There are 12 residues in the CDR3. Germline V gene sequence: CDR1 ENHRY, CDR2 SYGVKD. Trimming removed 11 bases from V and 3 bases from J; junction bases left unmatched: 5. CDR3 nucleotides: TGTGCCTCAGGACAGGGGAACTACGAGCAGTACTTC. This encodes CASGQGNYEQYF.

This clone has only one observation. The chain links TRBV2 to TRBJ1-2; 7 nucleotides match TRBD1. V lost 4 bases, J lost 5 bases, and 7 bases stayed unmatched. The germline CDR1 and CDR2 sequences are SNHLY and FYNNEI. The CDR3 totals 14 residues. This CDR3 reads CASSGRTGQYGYTF. In DNA form, the CDR3 reads TGTGCCAGCAGTGGAAGGACAGGTCAATATGGCTACACCTTC.

V usage is TRBV2 and J usage is TRBJ2-7, with 7 bases aligning to TRBD1. The CDR3 sequence is 15 residues long. From germline, CDR1 is SNHLY and CDR2 FYNNEI. Losses at the gene ends were 5 bases for V and 0 bases for J; bases not matched to a gene: 7. CDR3 loop: CASSFGTVYSYEQYF. CDR3 DNA sequence: TGTGCCAGCAGTTTCGGGACAGTATACTCCTACGAGCAGTACTTC.

J is TRBJ2-2 and V is TRBV27, with a possible D match to TRBD2 (6 bases). V dropped 4 bases and J dropped 4 bases, with 16 bases sitting between them. The CDR3 runs 16 residues. Germline V lookup: CDR1 MNHEY, CDR2 SMNVEV (reference sequence). The CDR3 sequence: CASSSQLALGTGELFF. CDR3 nucleotides: TGTGCCAGCAGTTCCCAACTAGCCTTAGGCACCGGGGAGCTGTTTTTT.

The V gene is TRBV19, the J gene TRBJ1-2; a possible D gene is TRBD1 (5 bases). The CDR3 length is 15 residues. Looked up from germline, CDR1 is LNHDA and CDR2 is SQIVND (reference sequence). V was pared by 2 bases and J by 4 bases, with 14 bases between. CDR3 region: CASSIPLGRAYGYTF. CDR3 sequence (DNA): TGTGCCAGTAGTATACCCCTCGGCAGGGCCTATGGCTACACCTTC.

This clone has only a few counts. The rearrangement joins TRBV27 to TRBJ1-4; TRBD1 is a possible D gene (5 bases). The CDR3 covers 15 residues. Germline V CDR1 and CDR2: MNHEY, SMNVEV (reference sequence). The germline V and J ends were trimmed by 6 bases and 0 bases, with 11 bases remaining between them. CDR3 loop: CASSPGGATNEKLFF. The CDR3 bases are TGTGCCAGCAGCCCCGGGGGTGCAACTAATGAAAAACTGTTTTTT.

This chain uses TRBV6-5 with TRBJ1-2, with D possibly TRBD1 on 6 matching bases. The germline V gene encodes CDR1 MNHEY and CDR2 SVGAGI. The CDR3 runs 15 residues. The ends were cut back, 4 bases at V and 2 bases at J, with 14 bases in the middle. CDR3 residues: CASSSLTGPNYGYTF. DNA of the CDR3: TGTGCCAGCAGTTCCTTGACAGGCCCCAACTATGGCTACACCTTC.

This clone was seen once. V and J are TRBV9 and TRBJ2-2; no firm D call. Trimming removed 0 bases at V and 0 bases at J, with 3 bases between. The CDR3 totals 14 residues. Germline-derived CDR1 and CDR2 are SGDLS and YYNGEE. The CDR3: CASSVAANTGELFF. DNA of the CDR3: TGTGCCAGCAGCGTAGCGGCGAACACCGGGGAGCTGTTTTTT.

The count of this clone is one. The sample contains more than one DNA sequence encoding this CDR3. The V gene is TRBV25-1, the J gene TRBJ2-7; 7 bases align to TRBD1. The CDR3 has 12 residues. V was pared by 3 bases and J by 6 bases, with 2 bases of the junction left unmatched. Germline V gives CDR1 MGHDK, CDR2 SYGVNS. The CDR3 sequence is CASSETGREQYF. For the CDR3, the DNA is TGTGCCAGCAGTGAGACAGGGCGCGAGCAGTACTTC.

V is TRBV2 and J is TRBJ2-3, with D hard to call. V dropped 0 bases and J dropped 2 bases, with 9 bases sitting between them. Germline CDR1 reads SNHLY; CDR2 reads FYNNEI. The CDR3 runs 15 residues. Written as DNA, the CDR3 is TGTGCCAGCAGTGAAGCTCCTACTTACACAGATACGCAGTATTTT. This translates into CASSEAPTYTDTQYF.